The rows below give T cell receptor beta chains drawn from one sample of a study of T cell repertoires in cytomegalovirus infection. Each CDR3 protein gets one entry after TCRdb re-called the reads with MiXCR. The sample includes about 920,000 distinct CDR3 sequences, around 29% of them seen just once. No antigen has been assigned to these receptors. The sample was cultured CD8+ T cells from PBMCs, taken from culture after CMV antigen stimulation. The receptors derive from a human donor in good health (CMV status not recorded). Some clones in this sample may be carry-over from other donors' samples. CDR3s include the opening cysteine and the closing phenylalanine or tryptophan. D genes are given only for firm matches. Clone size is not always given. Where it is, it says once, few, many or a class for expanded clones.

>TRBV20-1|few|TRBJ1-2|TRBD1
TGCAGTGCTAGAGCAATAGGACAGGGCTATGGCTACACCTTC
CSARAIGQGYGYTF
>TRBV27|few|TRBJ1-1|NA
TGTGCCAGCGTCTCGGCCGCCCTGAACACTGAAGCTTTCTTT
CASVSAALNTEAFF
>TRBV4-1|NA|TRBJ1-3|NA
TGCGCCAGCAGCCAAGCAAGACTCATTGGAAACACCATATATTTT
CASSQARLIGNTIYF
>TRBV7-8|few|TRBJ2-5|NA
TGTGCCAGCAGCGCGACTCGGGCTTTAGAGACCCAGTACTTC
CASSATRALETQYF
>TRBV5-1|NA|TRBJ2-1|TRBD2
TGCGCCAGCAACGGACTAGCCGGGGGGGAGAGTGAGCAGTTCTTC
CASNGLAGGESEQFF
>TRBV2|NA|TRBJ2-7|NA
TGTGCCAGCAGTTCTAACAGGGTCGGGGGGTACGAGCAGTACTTC
CASSSNRVGGYEQYF
>TRBV19|few|TRBJ1-5|NA
TGTGCCAGTACCCAAAAGGCGCGGAACAATCAGCCCCAGCATTTT
CASTQKARNNQPQHF
>TRBV10-3|NA|TRBJ1-1|TRBD1
TGTGCCATCAGGTCAGACAGGGCGAACACTGAAGCTTTCTTT
CAIRSDRANTEAFF
>TRBV12-3/TRBV12-4|many|TRBJ2-1|NA
TGTGCCAGCACTTTCCCCGGGACGAGGGATGAGCAGTTCTTC
CASTFPGTRDEQFF
>TRBV12-3/TRBV12-4|many|TRBJ1-2|NA
TGTGCCAGCAGCACGGACGGCCAGCTCCCACGGGGCTACACCTTC
CASSTDGQLPRGYTF
>TRBV7-6|few|TRBJ2-1|NA
TGTGCCAGCAGCGCCACAGGGTTCAATGAGCAGTTCTTC
CASSATGFNEQFF
>TRBV12-5|many|TRBJ2-1|NA
TGTGCTAGTGGTTTGTCAGTTTACAATGAGCAGTTCTTC
CASGLSVYNEQFF
>TRBV27|NA|TRBJ2-2|NA
TGTGCCAGCAGTTCCGGGGGTAAAACCGGGGAGCTGTTTTTT
CASSSGGKTGELFF
>TRBV27|many|TRBJ1-6|TRBD1
TGTGCCAGCAGTGAGGGGGCGAGGGGTTCACCCCTCCACTTT
CASSEGARGSPLHF
>TRBV19|NA|TRBJ2-1|NA
TGTACCAGTAGACCCGGGGGGCTCGGGTACAATGAGCAGTTCTTC
CTSRPGGLGYNEQFF
>TRBV4-1|few|TRBJ2-1|NA
TGCGCCAGCAGCCTTTCCGGGACCCAAAAACCGTACCTGTTCTTC
CASSLSGTQKPYLFF
>TRBV7-6|many|TRBJ1-6|NA
TGTGCCAGCAGCCCACGACAGACTGCCTCCTATAATTCACCCCTCCACTTT
CASSPRQTASYNSPLHF
>TRBV20-1|NA|TRBJ2-1|NA
TGCAGTGCTAGAGATCGGAGGGGGGAGTGGTGGGATGAGCAGTTCTTC
CSARDRRGEWWDEQFF
>TRBV2|NA|TRBJ2-1|NA
TGTGCCAGCATTTCCAGTGGGGGGGGGGGGGGGGGCCGGAATGAGCAGTTCTTC
CASISSGGGGGGRNEQFF
>TRBV19|NA|TRBJ1-1|NA
TGTGCCAGTAGTATGTCACGGCAGGGGTTGAAAGCTTTCTTT
CASSMSRQGLKAFF
>TRBV7-2|many|TRBJ1-1|NA
TGTGCCAGCAGCTTAGTAAGTTTACGTGGGAACACTGAAGCTTTCTTT
CASSLVSLRGNTEAFF
>TRBV6-2/TRBV6-3|few|TRBJ2-1|TRBD2
TGTGCCAGCAGTTACGGGCTAGCGGGGAGCGAGCAGTTCTTC
CASSYGLAGSEQFF
>TRBV4-2|NA|TRBJ2-4|NA
TGTGCCAGCAGCCAAGCGGTACAATCCTTAACAAACATTCAGTACTTC
CASSQAVQSLTNIQYF
>TRBV4-2|NA|TRBJ1-6|NA
TGTGCCAGCAGCCAAGATGCAGTAAACTCCTATAATTCACCCCTCCACTTT
CASSQDAVNSYNSPLHF
>TRBV6-5|many|TRBJ2-3|NA
TGTGCCAGCAGTTACGACAGTATTACAAGCACAGATACGCAGTATTTT
CASSYDSITSTDTQYF
>TRBV20-1|NA|TRBJ1-1|NA
TGCAGTGCTAGAGATGCGGGGGGCGCGGTTGGCACTGAAGCTTTCTTT
CSARDAGGAVGTEAFF
>TRBV7-9|NA|TRBJ1-1|NA
TGTGCCAGCAGCTTCCTCACTGAAGCTTTCTTT
CASSFLTEAFF
>TRBV29-1|NA|TRBJ2-1|TRBD1
TGCAGCGTTGAAGGGGGCAGGACAGGGGGCAAGTACAATGAGCAGTTCTTC
CSVEGGRTGGKYNEQFF
>TRBV27|NA|TRBJ1-6|NA
TGTGCCAGCAGTCCTCGGACATCAGCCTATAATTCACCCCTCCACTTT
CASSPRTSAYNSPLHF
>TRBV7-2|NA|TRBJ1-4|NA
TGTGCCAGCAGCTTAAATCCACGAGCTAATGAAAAACTGTTTTTT
CASSLNPRANEKLFF
>TRBV19|many|TRBJ1-1|NA
TGTGCCAGTAGTATTAGTGCGAACACTGAAGCTTTCTTT
CASSISANTEAFF
>TRBV6-1|NA|TRBJ1-5|NA
TGTGCCAGTAGGCCCGGGACATATACTCAGCCCCAGCATTTT
CASRPGTYTQPQHF
>TRBV20-1|many|TRBJ1-1|NA
TGCAGTGCTAGAGCAGGGGACACTGAAGCTTTCTTT
CSARAGDTEAFF
>TRBV3-1|NA|TRBJ2-1|NA
TGTGCCAGCAGCCAAGAAGTTCTCCCCTCTAATGAGCAGTTCTTC
CASSQEVLPSNEQFF
>TRBV7-6|NA|TRBJ1-1|TRBD1
TGTGCCAGCAGCTTAAACAGGGGACGCATGAACACTGAAGCTTTCTTT
CASSLNRGRMNTEAFF
>TRBV27|NA|TRBJ2-1|NA
TGTGCCAGCAGTTTATCGTACGGGGAGGCCTCGGGGAATGAGCAGTTCTTC
CASSLSYGEASGNEQFF
>TRBV20-1|NA|TRBJ2-6|TRBD1
TGCAGTGCTACATCGACAGGGAGCTCTGGGGCCAACGTCCTGACTTTC
CSATSTGSSGANVLTF
>TRBV3-1|NA|TRBJ2-1|TRBD1
TGTGCCAGCAGCCGCGGGACAGGAGGCTTAGATGAGCAGTTCTTC
CASSRGTGGLDEQFF
>TRBV12-3/TRBV12-4|NA|TRBJ2-2|TRBD1
TGTGCCAGCAGTGGGTTGACAGGGGGCAACACCGGGGAGCTGTTTTTT
CASSGLTGGNTGELFF
>TRBV10-3|NA|TRBJ1-1|TRBD1
TGTGCCATCGGGGGGACAGTCTCTGAAGCTTTCTTT
CAIGGTVSEAFF
>TRBV29-1|NA|TRBJ1-1|NA
TGCAGCGTTTCCGGGGATCGTACTGAAGCTTTCTTT
CSVSGDRTEAFF
>TRBV12-3/TRBV12-4|many|TRBJ2-2|NA
TGTGCCAGCGACGGTAACACCGGGGAGCTGTTTTTT
CASDGNTGELFF
>TRBV25-1|few|TRBJ2-6|TRBD1
TGTGCCAGCAGTGTACTCGGGACAGGGGAGGCTGGGGCCAACGTCCTGACTTTC
CASSVLGTGEAGANVLTF
>TRBV7-9|NA|TRBJ1-2|NA
TGTGCCAGCAGCTTAGGGAACTTGGTCTATGGCTACACCTTC
CASSLGNLVYGYTF
>TRBV7-9|few|TRBJ2-5|NA
TGTGCCAGCAGCTTAGACGCGGGGCCATTCCAAGAGACCCAGTACTTC
CASSLDAGPFQETQYF
>TRBV6-2/TRBV6-3|few|TRBJ2-1|NA
TGTGCCAGCAGCCCTCGGGCTGAGCAGTTCTTC
CASSPRAEQFF
>TRBV19|NA|TRBJ2-1|NA
TGTGCCAGTAGTATTGGGGCCGGGTGGGAAGATACATACAATGAGCAGTTCTTC
CASSIGAGWEDTYNEQFF